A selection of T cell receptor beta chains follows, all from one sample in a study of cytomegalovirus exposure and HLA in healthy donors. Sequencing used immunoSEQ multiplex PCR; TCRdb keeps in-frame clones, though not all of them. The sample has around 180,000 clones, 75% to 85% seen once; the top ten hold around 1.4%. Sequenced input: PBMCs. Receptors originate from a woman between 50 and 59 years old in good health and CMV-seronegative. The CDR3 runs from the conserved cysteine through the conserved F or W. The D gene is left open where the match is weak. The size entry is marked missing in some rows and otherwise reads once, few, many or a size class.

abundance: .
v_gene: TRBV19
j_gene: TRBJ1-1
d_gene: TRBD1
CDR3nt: TGTGCCAGTAGACCGGGACAGGGGAGGACTGAAGCTTTCTTT
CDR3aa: CASRPGQGRTEAFF

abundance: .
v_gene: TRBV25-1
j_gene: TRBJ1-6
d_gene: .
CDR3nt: TGTGCCAGCAGTGGATGGACACGGAATTCACCCCTCCACTTT
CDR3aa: CASSGWTRNSPLHF

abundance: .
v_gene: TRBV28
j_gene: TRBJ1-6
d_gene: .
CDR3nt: TGTGCCAGCAGCCTCCGGGATGATAATTCACCCCTCCACTTT
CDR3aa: CASSLRDDNSPLHF

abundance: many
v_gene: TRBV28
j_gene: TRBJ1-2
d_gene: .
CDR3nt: TGTGCCAGCAGCACACAGGTGGGCGATGGCTACACCTTC
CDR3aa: CASSTQVGDGYTF

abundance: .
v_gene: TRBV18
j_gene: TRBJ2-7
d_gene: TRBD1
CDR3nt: TGTGCCAGCTCCTCGAAGACAGGGGGCAGCTACGAGCAGTACTTC
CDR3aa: CASSSKTGGSYEQYF

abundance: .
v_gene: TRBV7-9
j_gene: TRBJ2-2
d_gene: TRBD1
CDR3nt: TGTTCCAGCAGCTGGACAGGGCCCAACACCGGGGAGCTGTTTTTT
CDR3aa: CSSSWTGPNTGELFF

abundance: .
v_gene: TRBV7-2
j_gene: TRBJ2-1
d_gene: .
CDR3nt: TGTGCCAGCAGCTTGGGCCAAGCCGGATCCAATGAGCAGTTCTTC
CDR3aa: CASSLGQAGSNEQFF

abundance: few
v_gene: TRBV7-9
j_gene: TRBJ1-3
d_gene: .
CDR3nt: TGTGCCAGCAGCCGGGGCGGGAAAAACTCTGGAAACACCATATATTTT
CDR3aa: CASSRGGKNSGNTIYF

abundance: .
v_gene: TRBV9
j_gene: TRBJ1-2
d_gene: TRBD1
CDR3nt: TGTGCCAGCAGCGCCGGGACAGGGGGAGACTATGGCTACACCTTC
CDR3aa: CASSAGTGGDYGYTF

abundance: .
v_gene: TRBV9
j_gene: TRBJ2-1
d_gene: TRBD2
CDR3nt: TGTGCCAGCAGCTTCCGACTAGCGGGGGGGGTGGATGAGCAGTTCTTC
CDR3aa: CASSFRLAGGVDEQFF

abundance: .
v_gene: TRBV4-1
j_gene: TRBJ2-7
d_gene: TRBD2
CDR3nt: TGCGCCAGCAGCCAAGTAGGACTAGCGGGAGATTACGAGCAGTACTTC
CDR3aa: CASSQVGLAGDYEQYF

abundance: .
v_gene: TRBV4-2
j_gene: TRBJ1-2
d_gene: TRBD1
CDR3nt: TGTGCCAGCAGCCTCCCGGGACAGAGTAACTATGGCTACACCTTC
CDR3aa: CASSLPGQSNYGYTF

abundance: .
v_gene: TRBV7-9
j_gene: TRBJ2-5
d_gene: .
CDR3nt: TGTGCCAGCAGCTTAGGGCTAGACCCCCAGAAGACCCAGTACTTC
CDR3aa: CASSLGLDPQKTQYF

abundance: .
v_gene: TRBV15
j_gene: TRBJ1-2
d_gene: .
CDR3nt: TGTGCCACCAGCGGAAGGGATGGGAACTCCGGGACATGGAAAAGGGGCTTC
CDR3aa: CATSGRDGNSGTWKRGF

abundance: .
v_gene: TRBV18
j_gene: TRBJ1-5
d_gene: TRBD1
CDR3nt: TGTGCCAGCTCACCGCCCGGGACAGGGTATCAGCCCCAGCATTTT
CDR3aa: CASSPPGTGYQPQHF

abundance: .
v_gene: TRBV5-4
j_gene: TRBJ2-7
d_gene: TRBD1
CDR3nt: TGTGCCAGCAGCTTGCGGGGGACAGGGGACTACGAGCAGTACTTC
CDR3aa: CASSLRGTGDYEQYF

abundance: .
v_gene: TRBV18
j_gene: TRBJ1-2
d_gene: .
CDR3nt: TGTGCCAGCTCACCTCAGGATAACTATGGCTACACCTTC
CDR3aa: CASSPQDNYGYTF